The sample holds a few counts of the clone carrying this T cell receptor (beta chain). This entry comes from a study of T-cell memory formation after mild COVID-19. 5'RACE, which relied on constant-segment primers, yielded TCR alpha and TCR beta cDNA libraries carrying sample barcodes and UMIs. TCRdb used MiXCR to reprocess the 5' RACE reads, holding one entry per CDR3 protein. The sample records approximately 350,000 distinct CDR3 sequences, approximately 12% being singletons. The length of the CDR3 is 18 residues. Germline V gene lookup returns CDR1 LGHNA and CDR2 YSLEER. V lost 3 bases and J lost 0; bases outside the gene matches: 10.

This receptor was obtained from a man between 18 and 29 years old who had mild COVID-19 (a few samples of this study predate the infection). Cell type and time point are not known. The rearrangement joins TRBV4-3 to TRBJ2-3; TRBD1 matches 9 bases. Sequencing input: PBMCs or a T cell subset sorted from them (not recorded which). CDR3 residues: CASSHDLMGTGSTDTQYF. The DNA of the CDR3 is TGCGCCAGCAGCCACGATCTTATGGGGACAGGGAGCACAGATACGCAGTATTTT.